Listed below are T cell receptor beta chains from one sample, sequenced in a study of CD8 T cells in Susac syndrome. TCRdb reanalysed the immunoSEQ multiplex PCR reads using MiXCR and keeps one entry per CDR3 protein. The sample gives some 300,000 distinct CDR3 sequences, 89% of which show up once; roughly 0.17% is in the top ten. The specimen was CD8+ T cells from PBMCs. The receptor set was obtained from a human donor with multiple sclerosis. Each CDR3 is given with its conserved first and last residue. The D gene is left open where the match is weak. The size entry is marked missing in some rows and otherwise reads once, few, many or a size class.

clone size	J gene	D gene	V gene	CDR3 DNA	CDR3 protein
few	TRBJ2-6	.	TRBV6-2/TRBV6-3	TGTGCCAGCAGCCGGAGCTCTGGGGCCAACGTCCTGACTTTC	CASSRSSGANVLTF
once	TRBJ2-1	.	TRBV9	TGTGCCAGCAGCGCCCGATGGGGTGAGCAGTTCTTC	CASSARWGEQFF
.	TRBJ2-7	.	TRBV19	TGTGCCAGTAGTATCTCTCCAACCTACGAGCAGTACTTC	CASSISPTYEQYF
.	TRBJ1-5	.	TRBV3-1	TGTGCCAGCAGTCGGGGACCGGGGTCATATAGCAATCAGCCCCAGCATTTT	CASSRGPGSYSNQPQHF
.	TRBJ2-7	.	TRBV6-2/TRBV6-3	TGTGCCAGCATAAGTGTCAGCTCCTCCTACGAGCAGTACTTC	CASISVSSSYEQYF
.	TRBJ1-1	.	TRBV4-1	TGCGCCAGCAGCCAAGATCGGGTTGAAGCTTTCTTT	CASSQDRVEAFF
once	TRBJ2-3	.	TRBV25-1	TGTGCCAGCATGCCCCTGGGGGGCACAGATACGCAGTATTTT	CASMPLGGTDTQYF
.	TRBJ2-7	TRBD2	TRBV6-2/TRBV6-3	TGTGCCAGCAGACAACCTGGGACTAGCCTCTACGAGCAGTACTTC	CASRQPGTSLYEQYF
.	TRBJ2-5	TRBD2	TRBV28	TGTGCCAGTCGACGGGCTAGCGGGGGGGCGTACCAAGAGACCCAGTACTTC	CASRRASGGAYQETQYF
.	TRBJ1-1	.	TRBV2	TGTGCCAGCAGCACCGGGAGGAACACTGAAGCTTTCTTT	CASSTGRNTEAFF
few	TRBJ2-7	TRBD2	TRBV7-9	TGTGCCAGCAGCTTAGCATCCAGGGAGGGCGAGCAGTACTTC	CASSLASREGEQYF
once	TRBJ1-1	.	TRBV9	TGTGCCAGCAGCGTAGATGGGCAGGGCTGGACTGAAGCTTTCTTT	CASSVDGQGWTEAFF
.	TRBJ2-1	.	TRBV28	TGTGCCAGCAGTTTACTCACAGCGGGCTCCTACAATGAGCAGTTCTTC	CASSLLTAGSYNEQFF
.	TRBJ1-1	TRBD1	TRBV4-1	TGCGCCAGCAGCCTTAAACAGGGGGCAGTGAACACTGAAGCTTTCTTT	CASSLKQGAVNTEAFF
.	TRBJ2-1	TRBD2	TRBV4-3	TGCGCCAGCAGCCCAGACTCTACATCCTGGACTAGCGGGGAAGACAATGAGCAGTTCTTC	CASSPDSTSWTSGEDNEQFF
.	TRBJ2-1	.	TRBV12-3/TRBV12-4	TGTGCCAGCAGTCGGGCGGATGAGCAGTTCTTC	CASSRADEQFF
.	TRBJ2-7	TRBD2	TRBV29-1	TGCAGCGTTGAAGATCCTACTAGCGGCTCCTACGAGCAGTACTTC	CSVEDPTSGSYEQYF
.	TRBJ2-7	.	TRBV27	TGTGCCAGCAGTTTTAGGGCCGGAGTCTACGAGCAGTACTTC	CASSFRAGVYEQYF
once	TRBJ2-1	.	TRBV28	TGTGCCAGCAGCTTCTCGTCGGGGTACAATGAGCAGTTCTTC	CASSFSSGYNEQFF
once	TRBJ2-7	.	TRBV5-1	TGCGCCAGCAGCTTGGCACAGACCTACGAGCAGTACTTC	CASSLAQTYEQYF
.	TRBJ2-7	TRBD1	TRBV30	TGTGCCTGGAGGGCAGGACAGGACTACGAGCAGTACTTC	CAWRAGQDYEQYF
.	TRBJ2-1	TRBD1	TRBV19	TGTGCCACCTCGGTCGACAGGGCGTACAATGAGCAGTTCTTC	CATSVDRAYNEQFF
.	TRBJ1-1	.	TRBV7-8	TGTGCCAGCAGCTTATATGGGACTAGCACTGAAGCTTTCTTT	CASSLYGTSTEAFF
once	TRBJ2-1	TRBD1	TRBV30	TGTGCCTGGAGTACCGGGACAGGCTCCTACAATGAGCAGTTCTTC	CAWSTGTGSYNEQFF
.	TRBJ2-7	TRBD2	TRBV29-1	TGCAGCGTCGACGGGGGGAGCTCCTACGAGCAGTACTTC	CSVDGGSSYEQYF
.	TRBJ2-1	.	TRBV20-1	TGCAGTGCTAGAGGGGACCGCTTCCATCCAAATGAGCAGTTCTTC	CSARGDRFHPNEQFF
.	TRBJ2-7	TRBD1	TRBV30	TGTGCCTGGACAGGGGGCAACTTAATCGAGCAGTACTTC	CAWTGGNLIEQYF
.	TRBJ2-7	TRBD2	TRBV6-1	TGTGCCAGCAGCCCCGAACTAGCGGGAGGGCCCCACGAGCAGTACTTC	CASSPELAGGPHEQYF
.	TRBJ2-7	.	TRBV20-1	TGCAGTGCTAGAGGTGGGGATCACTACGAGCAGTACTTC	CSARGGDHYEQYF
.	TRBJ1-4	.	TRBV19	TGTGCCAGTATTTCACAGGGAAAATTGGCGACTAATGAAAAACTGTTTTTT	CASISQGKLATNEKLFF
.	TRBJ2-7	.	TRBV20-1	TGCAGTGCTTATCCCCTTGGGGGCGGGGGATTCCGCTCCTACGAGCAGTACTTC	CSAYPLGGGGFRSYEQYF
.	TRBJ2-1	TRBD2	TRBV4-1	TGCGCCAGCAGCCAAGAACGGGGGGGGGCCTACAATGAGCAGTTCTTC	CASSQERGGAYNEQFF
.	TRBJ2-1	.	TRBV19	TGTGCCAGTAGTATCGGGCAGGGGAGTTACAATGAGCAGTTCTTC	CASSIGQGSYNEQFF
once	TRBJ2-2	.	TRBV4-3	TGCGCCAGCAGCCAAGTCTTAATGGGCGGGGAGCTGTTTTTT	CASSQVLMGGELFF
.	TRBJ2-5	TRBD2	TRBV28	TGTGCCAGCAGTCTTGTGGCTAGCGGGCCGCAAGAGACCCAGTACTTC	CASSLVASGPQETQYF
.	TRBJ2-1	TRBD2	TRBV6-1	TGTGCCAGCAGAGAACTTAGCGGGGGGTATTACAATGAGCAGTTCTTC	CASRELSGGYYNEQFF
.	TRBJ2-2	TRBD1	TRBV25-1	TGTGCCAGCAGTGTTGGGGAGAGGGGACAGGTGTCCACCGGGGAGCTGTTTTTT	CASSVGERGQVSTGELFF
.	TRBJ2-1	TRBD1	TRBV7-3	TGTGCCAGCAGCTTAATTGGAGGACAGGGGCCGTACAATGAGCAGTTCTTC	CASSLIGGQGPYNEQFF
.	TRBJ2-3	.	TRBV3-1	TGTGCCAGCAGGGGGGGGGCCGAAGATACGCAGTATTTT	CASRGGAEDTQYF
.	TRBJ2-7	.	TRBV27	TGTGCCAGCAGTTTCGGCAGTAACTACGAGCAGTACTTC	CASSFGSNYEQYF
.	TRBJ2-1	.	TRBV6-5	TGTGCCAGCAGTTACACCCTACAACCCGAATCCTACAATGAGCAGTTCTTC	CASSYTLQPESYNEQFF
.	TRBJ1-5	.	TRBV27	TGTGCCAGCAGCCCTCTCTCGCAGGGCGCCGTCCGGGATCAGCCCCAGCATTTT	CASSPLSQGAVRDQPQHF
.	TRBJ2-1	.	TRBV11-2	TGTGCCAGCAGCTTATCCGGTAGGGGCGCCTACAATGAGCAGTTCTTC	CASSLSGRGAYNEQFF
.	TRBJ2-7	TRBD1	TRBV6-2/TRBV6-3	TGTGCCAGCAGTGGCGGGACAGGTTTCGGCTACGAGCAGTACTTC	CASSGGTGFGYEQYF